This T cell receptor beta chain was profiled in a study of T cell responses to AZD1222 COVID-19 vaccine. Study-level results: Spike as a whole was targeted by vaccine-associated CD4 TCRs, dominant at 160-218 and 743-854. Samples come after the peak T cell response, not at day 14. Clonal diversity was possibly underestimated, and white British individuals and females predominated among donors. Increases in Spike-specific TCR breadth and depth were seen after two AZD1222 doses.

Clones were read by immunoSEQ multiplex PCR, and TCRdb kept only the in-frame ones, dropping some. The sample lists about 93,000 clones; roughly nine tenths were seen once. Trimming left V 5 bases short and J 0 bases short, with 13 bases between. CDR3 length: 15 residues. Per germline, CDR1 MDHEN and CDR2 SYDVKM. With respect to this clone: The antigen remains undetermined.

This receptor was identified in an adult in good health. The material sequenced was peripheral blood, taken on day 0 of MenACWY control vaccination. The chain recombines TRBV28 with TRBJ1-1; D may be TRBD1 (6 bases). The CDR3 DNA reads as TGTGCCAGCAGTCCGGGGGGGCGCGTGAACACTGAAGCTTTCTTT. Amino acid sequence: CASSPGGRVNTEAFF.